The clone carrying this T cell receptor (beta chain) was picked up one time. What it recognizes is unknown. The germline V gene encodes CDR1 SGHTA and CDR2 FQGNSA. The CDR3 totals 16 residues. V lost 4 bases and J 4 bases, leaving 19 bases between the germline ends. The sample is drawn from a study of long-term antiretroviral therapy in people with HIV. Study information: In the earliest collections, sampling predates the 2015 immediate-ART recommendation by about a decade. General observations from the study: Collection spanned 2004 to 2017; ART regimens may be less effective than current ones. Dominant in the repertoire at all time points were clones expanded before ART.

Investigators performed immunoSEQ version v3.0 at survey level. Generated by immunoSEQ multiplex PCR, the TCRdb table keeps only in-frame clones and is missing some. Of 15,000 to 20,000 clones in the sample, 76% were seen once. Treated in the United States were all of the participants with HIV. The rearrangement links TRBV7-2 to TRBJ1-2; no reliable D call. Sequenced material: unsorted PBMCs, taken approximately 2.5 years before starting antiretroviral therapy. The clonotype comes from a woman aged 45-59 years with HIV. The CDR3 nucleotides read TGTGCCAGCAGCTCTCCTCTCTGGGCCCTTCTCTATGGCTACACCTTC. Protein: CASSSPLWALLYGYTF.